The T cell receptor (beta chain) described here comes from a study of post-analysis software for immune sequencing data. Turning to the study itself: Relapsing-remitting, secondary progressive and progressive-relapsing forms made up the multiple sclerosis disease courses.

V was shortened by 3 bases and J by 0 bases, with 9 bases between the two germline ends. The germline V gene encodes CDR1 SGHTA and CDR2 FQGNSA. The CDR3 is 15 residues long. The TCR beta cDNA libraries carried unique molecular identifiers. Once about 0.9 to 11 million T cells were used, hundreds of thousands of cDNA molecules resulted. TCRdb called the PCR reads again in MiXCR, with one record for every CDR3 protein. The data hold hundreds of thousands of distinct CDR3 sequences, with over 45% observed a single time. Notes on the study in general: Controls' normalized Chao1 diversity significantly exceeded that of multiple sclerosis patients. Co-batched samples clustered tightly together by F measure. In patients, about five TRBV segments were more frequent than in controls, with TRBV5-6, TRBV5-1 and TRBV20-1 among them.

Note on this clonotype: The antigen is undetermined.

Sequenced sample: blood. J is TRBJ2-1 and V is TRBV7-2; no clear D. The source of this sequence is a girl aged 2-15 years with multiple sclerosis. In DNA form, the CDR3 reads TGTGCCAGCAGCTTTAAACCTTTCTCCTACAATGAGCAGTTCTTC. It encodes CASSFKPFSYNEQFF.